A single sample is the source of the 25 T cell receptor beta chains below, sequenced in a study of T cell responses to AZD1222 COVID-19 vaccine. The protocol was immunoSEQ multiplex PCR, while the TCRdb copy is restricted to in-frame clones and leaves out a portion. In the table there are tens of thousands of clones, about 81% of which are singletons. The sequencing used peripheral blood, collected 28 days after the second AZD1222 dose. The source is an adult who received the AZD1222 COVID-19 vaccine.

The chain combines TRBV28 with TRBJ1-2; TRBD1 is a possible D gene (6 bases). CDR1 and CDR2 (germline): MDHEN, SYDVKM. V was pared by 5 bases and J by 4 bases, with 14 bases between. This CDR3 region has 14 residues. For the CDR3, the DNA is TGTGCCAGCAGTCTAATACAGGGTTTCTATGGCTACACCTTC. It codes for CASSLIQGFYGYTF.

Concerning this clone itself: The sample holds other DNA sequences that translate to the same CDR3. The chain joins TRBV11-2 to TRBJ2-1, with a possible D match to TRBD2 (5 bases). V was clipped by 5 bases and J by 7 bases, with 6 bases between them. CDR1 is SGHAT and CDR2 is FQNNGV in the germline V gene. The CDR3 consists of 11 residues. The CDR3 spells CASSRGNEQFF. The CDR3 DNA is TGTGCCAGCAGCCGGGGAAATGAGCAGTTCTTC.

This chain joins TRBV6-1 and TRBJ1-5, with 8 positions matching TRBD1. The CDR3 runs 15 residues. CDR1 and CDR2 from the germline V gene are MNHNS and SASEGT. J was trimmed by 6 bases and V by 7 bases; bases with no gene match: 11. The CDR3 nucleotides read TGTGCCAGCACCGCGTCCCGGGACAGGTTTCAGCCCCAGCATTTT. Translation: CASTASRDRFQPQHF.

As to this clone: This sample also contains other DNA sequences that code for the same CDR3. The rearrangement uses TRBV18 and TRBJ1-5; D not resolved. The CDR3 spans 13 residues. Trimming took off 2 bases at V and 3 bases at J, with 5 bases between the two ends. Looked up from germline, CDR1 is KGHSH and CDR2 is LQKENI. This CDR3 is CASSPGSNQPQHF. The DNA of the CDR3 is TGTGCCAGCTCACCAGGTTCCAATCAGCCCCAGCATTTT.

V gene TRBV10-3 combines with J gene TRBJ2-1, with 7 bases fitting TRBD2. After removal of 2 bases from V and 8 bases from J, the junction contained 9 bases not matched to a gene. The CDR3 consists of 15 residues. CDR1 ENHRY and CDR2 SYGVKD come from the germline V gene. The CDR3 DNA is TGTGCCATCAGTGAGGTGGCGGGAGTTTATGATGAGCAGTTCTTC. As protein: CAISEVAGVYDEQFF.

This chain joins TRBV28 and TRBJ2-1, with 9 nucleotides matching TRBD2. CDR1 and CDR2 from the germline V gene are MDHEN and SYDVKM. The CDR3 runs 15 residues. Trimming took 4 bases from V and 15 from J; bases not matched to a gene: 16. The CDR3 DNA reads as TGTGCCAGCAGTTCCGGGACTAGCCGCAACAAAGGTCTGTTCTTC. Its translation is CASSSGTSRNKGLFF.

V gene TRBV10-3 combines with J gene TRBJ1-2, with no clear D. Germline CDR1 reads ENHRY; CDR2 reads SYGVKD. The CDR3 spans 12 residues. V lost 6 bases to trimming and J lost 5 bases, with 10 bases between them. The CDR3 region is CAISPSGYGYTF. CDR3 nucleotides: TGTGCCATCAGCCCTTCTGGGTATGGCTACACCTTC.

In this sample, this clone turned up once. The chain couples TRBV7-7 to TRBJ2-7; TRBD2 agrees at 7 bases. CDR1 SSHAT and CDR2 FNYEAQ come from the germline V gene (reference sequence). The CDR3 covers 15 residues. The V gene end was trimmed by 1 base and the J gene end by 1 base; junction bases not matched to a gene: 4. CDR3 loop: CASSLGVGGSYEQYF. The CDR3 coding sequence is TGTGCCAGCAGCTTAGGTGTGGGAGGGTCCTACGAGCAGTACTTC. Full variable domain (outside the CDR3, taken from reference TRBV7-7 and TRBJ2-7): GAGVSQSPRYKVTKRGQDVTLRCDPISSHATLYWYQQALGQGPEFLTYFNYEAQPDKSGLPSDRFSAERPEGSISTLTIQRTEQRDSAMYRCASSLGVGGSYEQYFGPGTRLTVT.

The chain joins TRBV9 to TRBJ2-6; D tentatively reads TRBD1 or TRBD2 (5 bases each). V was pared by 0 bases and J by 4 bases, with 8 bases between. The V gene's germline CDR1 is SGDLS and CDR2 YYNGEE. CDR3 length: 15 amino acids. This CDR3 reads CASSVGGIGANVLTF. As DNA, the CDR3 is TGTGCCAGCAGCGTAGGGGGGATCGGGGCCAACGTCCTGACTTTC.

This chain joins TRBV21-1 and TRBJ2-7; TRBD1 is the table's D call, not checked against the DNA. TRBV21-1 corresponds to a pseudogene. The CDR3 has 16 amino acids. The CDR3 loop reads CASSPPKGQYSYEQYF. The CDR3 DNA reads as TGTGCCAGCAGCCCCCCGAAGGGACAGTACTCCTACGAGCAGTACTTC.

The J gene is TRBJ2-1, the V gene TRBV29-1; TRBD2 aligns across 11 bases. Germline V CDR1 and CDR2: SQVTM, ANQGSEA. With V trimmed by 6 bases and J by 1 base, 5 bases remained unmatched. The CDR3 is 15 amino acids. Here the CDR3 reads CSVDVAGGSYNEQFF. The CDR3 nucleotides read TGCAGCGTCGACGTAGCGGGAGGGTCCTACAATGAGCAGTTCTTC.

The chain carries TRBV21-1 and TRBJ2-1. TRBV21-1 has pseudogene status. The CDR3 has 15 amino acids. In nucleotides, the CDR3 is TGTGCCAGCAGCAAAGGACCACCCTCCTACAATGAGCAGTTCTTC. The encoded protein is CASSKGPPSYNEQFF.

The chain links TRBV4-3 to TRBJ2-1; weak D call: TRBD2 (5 bases). The germline V gene encodes CDR1 LGHNA and CDR2 YSLEER. CDR3 length equals 15 residues. V lost 0 bases to trimming and J lost 10 bases, with 16 bases between them. CDR3: CASSQDEGSRGEQFF. The CDR3 DNA sequence: TGCGCCAGCAGCCAAGATGAGGGTAGCCGTGGGGAGCAGTTCTTC.

CDR3 region: CASSPDRGTPYEQYF. CDR3 DNA sequence: TGCGCCAGCAGCCCGGACAGGGGAACCCCCTACGAGCAGTACTTC. V usage is TRBV5-1 and J usage is TRBJ2-7, with 9 positions matching TRBD1. V lost 4 bases and J lost 2; bases outside the gene matches: 7. This CDR3 contains 15 residues. Germline V gene lookup returns CDR1 SGHRS and CDR2 YFSETQ.

The V gene is TRBV5-4, the J gene TRBJ2-2; 8 nucleotides line up with TRBD2. Trimming at V came to 2 bases and at J to 4 bases, leaving 1 base not matched to a gene. CDR3 length: 14 amino acids. The V gene's germline CDR1 is SGHNT and CDR2 YYREEE (reference sequence). CDR3 amino acids: CASSFGLATGELFF. As DNA, the CDR3 is TGTGCCAGCAGCTTTGGACTAGCCACCGGGGAGCTGTTTTTT.

The rearrangement uses TRBV28 and TRBJ2-7, with 14 nucleotides matching TRBD2. The CDR3 is 19 amino acids. V dropped 4 bases and J dropped 9; count of bases not matched to a gene: 20. CDR1 MDHEN and CDR2 SYDVKM come from the germline V gene. The DNA for the CDR3 is TGTGCCAGCAGTTCATCCACCTATTCGGGACTAGCGGGAGTGTTGGCGCAGTACTTC. Translated: CASSSSTYSGLAGVLAQYF. The full variable domain, rest sourced from reference TRBV28 and TRBJ2-7, is DVKVTQSSRYLVKRTGEKVFLECVQDMDHENMFWYRQDPGLGLRLIYFSYDVKMKEKGDIPEGYSVSREKKERFSLILESASTNQTSMYLCASSSSTYSGLAGVLAQYFGPGTRLTVT.

This clone was seen once. The chain recombines TRBV15 with TRBJ2-3; 7 bases agree with TRBD2. The length of the CDR3 is 16 residues. Germline assignment: CDR1 LNHNV and CDR2 YYDKDF (reference sequence). Trimming took 2 bases from V and 1 from J; bases not matched to a gene: 6. This CDR3 reads CATSRTGLGGTDTQYF. The CDR3, as DNA: TGTGCCACCAGCAGAACTGGACTAGGTGGCACAGATACGCAGTATTTT.

This rearrangement joins TRBV11-2 to TRBJ1-2, with TRBD1 matching 7 bases. The germline gives CDR1 SGHAT, CDR2 FQNNGV. V was pared by 6 bases and J by 1 base, with 8 bases of the junction left unmatched. This CDR3 is 15 amino acids long. Written as DNA, the CDR3 is TGTGCCAGCAGGTCACTGGACAGGCTTAACTATGGCTACACCTTC. As protein: CASRSLDRLNYGYTF.

The CDR3 here is CASSNLNTGELFF. The CDR3 nucleotides read TGTGCCAGCAGTAACCTGAACACCGGGGAGCTGTTTTTT. V gene TRBV27 combines with J gene TRBJ2-2; the D is unclear. Germline CDR1 and CDR2: MNHEY and SMNVEV (reference sequence). The V gene lost 5 bases and the J gene lost 1 base, with 5 bases spanning the gap. The CDR3 runs 13 residues.

This clone turned up a few times. V is TRBV28 and J is TRBJ2-5, with D possibly being TRBD1 (7 bases). This CDR3 is built from 14 residues. Trimming left V 3 bases short and J 2 bases short, with 10 bases between. The V gene's germline CDR1 is MDHEN and CDR2 SYDVKM. The CDR3 bases are TGTGCCAGCAGTTTGGGGGGACAGCAAGAGACCCAGTACTTC. Protein: CASSLGGQQETQYF. The whole variable domain, remainder taken from reference TRBV28 and TRBJ2-5, is DVKVTQSSRYLVKRTGEKVFLECVQDMDHENMFWYRQDPGLGLRLIYFSYDVKMKEKGDIPEGYSVSREKKERFSLILESASTNQTSMYLCASSLGGQQETQYFGPGTRLLVL.

J is TRBJ2-1 and V is TRBV7-2; 9 nucleotides line up with TRBD2. CDR3 size: 15 residues. Trimming cost V 3 bases and J 4 bases; bases outside gene matches: 4. From germline, CDR1 is SGHTA and CDR2 FQGNSA. The CDR3 nucleotides are TGTGCCAGCAGCTTTAGCGGGAGCCAGTACAATGAGCAGTTCTTC. Its protein is CASSFSGSQYNEQFF.

This clone was observed once. The chain has TRBV5-1 and TRBJ2-1, with D uncertain. This CDR3 has 16 residues. V gave up 0 bases and J gave up 5 bases, with 15 bases separating them. CDR1 is SGHRS, CDR2 YFSETQ, per germline. The chain's CDR3 is CASSLVQRVGNNEQFF. As DNA, the CDR3 is TGCGCCAGCAGCTTGGTACAGAGAGTTGGAAACAATGAGCAGTTCTTC.

The V call is TRBV2, the J call TRBJ2-7; D might be TRBD2 (5 bases). CDR1 and CDR2 (germline): SNHLY, FYNNEI. V dropped 4 bases and J dropped 2 bases, with 15 bases sitting between them. The CDR3 totals 15 residues. The CDR3 region is CASSVDGGSTYEQYF. CDR3 nucleotide sequence: TGTGCCAGCAGTGTTGATGGAGGCTCGACCTACGAGCAGTACTTC.

The gene calls are TRBV28 and TRBJ2-7; 10 bases line up with TRBD2. The CDR3 has 14 amino acids. The V and J ends lost 3 bases and 4 bases, in that order; junction bases with no gene match: 3. The germline V gene encodes CDR1 MDHEN and CDR2 SYDVKM. The CDR3 bases are TGTGCCAGCAGTTTGAGCGGGAGGGGGTACGAGCAGTACTTC. Protein sequence: CASSLSGRGYEQYF.

The chain joins TRBV27 to TRBJ2-1; possibly TRBD2 for D (6 bases). Trimming removed 4 bases at V and 3 bases at J, with 16 bases between. Germline assignment: CDR1 MNHEY and CDR2 SMNVEV (reference sequence). CDR3 size: 16 residues. The CDR3 is CASSSLLALHYNEQFF. CDR3 nucleotides: TGTGCCAGCAGTTCGCTACTAGCCCTTCACTACAATGAGCAGTTCTTC.